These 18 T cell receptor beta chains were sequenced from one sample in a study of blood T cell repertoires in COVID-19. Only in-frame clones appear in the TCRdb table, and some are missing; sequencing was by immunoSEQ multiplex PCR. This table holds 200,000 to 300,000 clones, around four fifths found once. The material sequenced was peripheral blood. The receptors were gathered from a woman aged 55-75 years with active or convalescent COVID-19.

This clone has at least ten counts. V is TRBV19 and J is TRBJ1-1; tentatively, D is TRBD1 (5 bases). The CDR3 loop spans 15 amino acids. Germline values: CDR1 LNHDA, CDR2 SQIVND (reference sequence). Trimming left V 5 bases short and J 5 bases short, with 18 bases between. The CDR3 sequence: CASSVQPGVRTEAFF. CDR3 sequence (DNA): TGTGCCAGTAGTGTTCAACCGGGGGTTAGGACTGAAGCTTTCTTT.

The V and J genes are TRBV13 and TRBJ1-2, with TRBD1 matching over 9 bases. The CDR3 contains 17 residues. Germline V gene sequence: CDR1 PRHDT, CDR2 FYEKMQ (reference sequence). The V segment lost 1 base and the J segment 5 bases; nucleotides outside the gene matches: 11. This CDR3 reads CASSLDSLGQGFYGYTF. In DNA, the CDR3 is TGTGCCAGCAGCTTAGATTCCTTGGGACAGGGTTTTTATGGCTACACCTTC.

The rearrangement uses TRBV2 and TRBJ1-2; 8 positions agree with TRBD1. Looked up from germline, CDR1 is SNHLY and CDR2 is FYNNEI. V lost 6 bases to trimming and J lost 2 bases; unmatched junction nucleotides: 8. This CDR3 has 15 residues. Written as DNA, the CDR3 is TGTGCCAGCAGAGTAATTAGGACAGGGAACTATGGCTACACCTTC. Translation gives CASRVIRTGNYGYTF.

In DNA form, the CDR3 reads TGTGCCTGGAATACAGGACAGGGCAATGAGCAGTTCTTC. This encodes CAWNTGQGNEQFF. The chain recombines TRBV30 with TRBJ2-1, with 8 bases matching TRBD1. The germline CDR1 and CDR2 sequences are GTSNPN and SVGIG (reference sequence). This CDR3 contains 13 residues. Germline trimming cut 4 bases from V and 6 bases from J; bases unmatched to any gene: 5. The full variable domain, in which reference TRBV30 and TRBJ2-1 provide the parts outside the CDR3, is SQTIHQWPATLVQPVGSPLSLECTVEGTSNPNLYWYRQAAGRGLQLLFYSVGIGQISSEVPQNLSASRPQDRQFILSSKKLLLSDSGFYLCAWNTGQGNEQFFGPGTRLTVL.

CDR3 DNA sequence: TGTGCCAGCAGTTACTCGGATCCCAGCGATGGCTACACCTTC. It codes for CASSYSDPSDGYTF. This chain connects TRBV6-5 to TRBJ1-2; no clear D. The CDR3 extends over 14 amino acids. Germline-derived CDR1 and CDR2 are MNHEY and SVGAGI. V was clipped by 0 bases and J by 6 bases, with 11 bases between them.

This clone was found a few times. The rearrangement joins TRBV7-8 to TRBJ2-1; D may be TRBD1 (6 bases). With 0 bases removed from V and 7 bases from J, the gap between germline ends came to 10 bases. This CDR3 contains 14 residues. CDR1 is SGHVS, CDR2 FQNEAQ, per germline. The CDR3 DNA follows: TGTGCCAGCAGCTTAGCTGACAGGCGAAATGAGCAGTTCTTC. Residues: CASSLADRRNEQFF.

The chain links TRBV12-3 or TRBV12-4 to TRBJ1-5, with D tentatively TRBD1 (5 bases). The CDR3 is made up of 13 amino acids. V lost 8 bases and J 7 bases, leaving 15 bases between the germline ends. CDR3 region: CASGVGGEQPQHF. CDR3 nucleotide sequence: TGTGCCAGCGGGGTGGGGGGGGAACAGCCCCAGCATTTT.

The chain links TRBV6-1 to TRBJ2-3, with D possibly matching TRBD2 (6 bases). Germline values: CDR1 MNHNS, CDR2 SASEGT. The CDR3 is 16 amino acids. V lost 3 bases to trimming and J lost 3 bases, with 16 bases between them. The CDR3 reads CASSDPGLRGTDTQYF. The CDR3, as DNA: TGTGCCAGCAGTGATCCGGGACTCCGAGGGACAGATACGCAGTATTTT.

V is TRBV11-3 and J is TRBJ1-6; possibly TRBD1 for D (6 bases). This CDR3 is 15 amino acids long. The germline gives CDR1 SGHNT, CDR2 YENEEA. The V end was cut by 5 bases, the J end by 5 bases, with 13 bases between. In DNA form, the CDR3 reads TGTGCCAGCAGCCGAAGGGGGAAAAATAATTCACCCCTCCACTTT. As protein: CASSRRGKNNSPLHF. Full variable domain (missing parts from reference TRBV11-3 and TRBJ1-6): EAGVVQSPRYKIIEKKQPVAFWCNPISGHNTLYWYLQNLGQGPELLIRYENEEAVDDSQLPKDRFSAERLKGVDSTLKIQPAELGDSAVYLCASSRRGKNNSPLHFGNGTRLTVT.

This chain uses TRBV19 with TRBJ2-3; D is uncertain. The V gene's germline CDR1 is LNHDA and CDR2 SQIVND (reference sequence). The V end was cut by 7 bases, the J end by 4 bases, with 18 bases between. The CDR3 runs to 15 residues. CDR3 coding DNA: TGTGCCAGTACCGACCGATTCACCAGCGCAGATACGCAGTATTTT. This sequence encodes CASTDRFTSADTQYF.

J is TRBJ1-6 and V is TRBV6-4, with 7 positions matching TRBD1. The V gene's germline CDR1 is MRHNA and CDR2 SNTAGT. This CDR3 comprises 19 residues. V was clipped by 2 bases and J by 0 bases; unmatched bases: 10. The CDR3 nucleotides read TGTGCCAGCAGTGACCCTGACAGGGTCAACAGCTCCTATAATTCACCCCTCCACTTT. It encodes CASSDPDRVNSSYNSPLHF.

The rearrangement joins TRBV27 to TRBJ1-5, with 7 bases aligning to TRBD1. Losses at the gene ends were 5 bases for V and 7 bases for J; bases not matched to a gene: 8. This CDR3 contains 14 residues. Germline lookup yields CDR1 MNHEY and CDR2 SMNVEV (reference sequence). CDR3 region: CASSPGRGLQPQHF. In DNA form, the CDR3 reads TGTGCCAGCAGTCCCGGAAGGGGGCTACAGCCCCAGCATTTT.

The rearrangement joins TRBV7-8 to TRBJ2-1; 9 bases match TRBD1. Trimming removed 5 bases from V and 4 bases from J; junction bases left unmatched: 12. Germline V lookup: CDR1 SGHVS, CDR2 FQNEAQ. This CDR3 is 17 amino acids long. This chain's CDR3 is CASSPPTGGVRYNEQFF. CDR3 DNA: TGTGCCAGCAGCCCGCCGACAGGGGGGGTTCGGTACAATGAGCAGTTCTTC.

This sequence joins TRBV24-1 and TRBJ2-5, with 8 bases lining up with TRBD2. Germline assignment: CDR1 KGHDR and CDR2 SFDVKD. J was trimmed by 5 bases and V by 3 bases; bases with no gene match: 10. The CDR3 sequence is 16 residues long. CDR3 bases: TGTGCCACCAGTGATCCCGGGACTAGGGGAGTTGAGACCCAGTACTTC. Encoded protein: CATSDPGTRGVETQYF.

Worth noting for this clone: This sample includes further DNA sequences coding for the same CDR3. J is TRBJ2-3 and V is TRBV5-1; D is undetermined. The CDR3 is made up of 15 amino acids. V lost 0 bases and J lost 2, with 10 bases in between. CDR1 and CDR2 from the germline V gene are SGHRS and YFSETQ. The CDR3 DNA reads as TGCGCCAGCAGCTTGGCTTCAGGATCCACAGATACGCAGTATTTT. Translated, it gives CASSLASGSTDTQYF.

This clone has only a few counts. The DNA of the CDR3 is TGTGCCTGGAGTTTCCTGGGACTAGCGGGAGAAATAGAAGAGACCCAGTACTTC. Translated, it gives CAWSFLGLAGEIEETQYF. The chain couples TRBV30 to TRBJ2-5; TRBD2 matches at 14 bases. This CDR3 is 18 amino acids long. Trimming cost V 2 bases and J 3 bases; bases outside gene matches: 11. Per the germline V gene, CDR1 is GTSNPN and CDR2 is SVGIG (reference sequence).

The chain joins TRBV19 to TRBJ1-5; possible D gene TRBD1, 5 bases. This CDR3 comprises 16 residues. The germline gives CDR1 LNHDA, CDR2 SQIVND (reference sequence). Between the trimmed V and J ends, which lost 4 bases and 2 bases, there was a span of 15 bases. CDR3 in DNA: TGTGCCAGTAGTACCCCCCCTCGACAGCGCAATCAGCCCCAGCATTTT. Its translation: CASSTPPRQRNQPQHF.

In DNA, the CDR3 is TGTGCCAGCAGTCCGAGTAGAGGGAGCGGCAATCAGCCCCAGCATTTT. Translation: CASSPSRGSGNQPQHF. This rearrangement joins TRBV28 to TRBJ1-5, with unresolved D. CDR1 and CDR2 from the germline V gene are MDHEN and SYDVKM. The CDR3 runs 16 residues. V lost 5 bases and J 2 bases, leaving 16 bases between the germline ends.